This is a list of T cell receptor beta chains from one sample in a study of graft-versus-host responses after intestinal transplantation. The antigens of these receptors remain unknown. Clones were read by immunoSEQ multiplex PCR, and TCRdb kept only the in-frame ones, dropping some. This sample has over 55,000 clones; less than 95% occur once, and the top ten carry approximately 1.2%. The material was unstimulated CD8+ T cells sorted from spleen or lymph node cells, obtained before intestinal transplant. The receptor source for this set is a human donor who received an intestinal transplant. Each CDR3 is given with its conserved first and last residue. Fields, in order: V gene, J gene, D gene, clone size, CDR3 DNA, CDR3 protein. The D gene is left open where the match is weak. Clone size, where shown, is once, few, many, or a class for clones that have expanded.

>TRBV11-1|TRBJ2-7|-|once
TGTGCCAGCAGCTTAGGGCGGGACCACGAGCAGTACTTC
CASSLGRDHEQYF
>TRBV14|TRBJ2-1|-|-
TGTGCCAGCAGCCAAGTAGGTCTTCGGGGAAATGAGCAGTTCTTC
CASSQVGLRGNEQFF
>TRBV27|TRBJ1-5|-|-
TGTGCCAGCAGTTTCGGACAGAATCAGCCCCAGCATTTT
CASSFGQNQPQHF
>TRBV27|TRBJ2-7|-|-
TGTGCCAGCAGTTTATCGGGGACTCCCTCCTACGAGCAGTACTTC
CASSLSGTPSYEQYF
>TRBV13|TRBJ2-7|-|-
TGTGCCAGCAGCCAATTTTACGAGCAGTACTTC
CASSQFYEQYF
>TRBV5-1|TRBJ1-1|-|-
TGCGCCAGCAGCTTGGGGGGCAGGGGAGCTTTCTTT
CASSLGGRGAFF
>TRBV5-1|TRBJ1-1|-|once
TGCGCCAGCAGCACCCACTCGAACACTGAAGCTTTCTTT
CASSTHSNTEAFF
>TRBV4-1|TRBJ2-1|-|-
TGCGCCAGCAGCCAAGAACCCGTCGGGGATGAGCAGTTCTTC
CASSQEPVGDEQFF
>TRBV9|TRBJ1-3|TRBD1|-
TGTGCCAGCAGCGATGACAGGGGCTCTGGAAACACCATATATTTT
CASSDDRGSGNTIYF
>TRBV5-1|TRBJ2-2|-|-
TGCGCCAGCAGTCGGACGGGGAGGAGATTGTCGGAGCTGTTTTTT
CASSRTGRRLSELFF
>TRBV27|TRBJ2-1|-|-
TGTGCCAGCAGTCTTCAACCGACGGGGGAAGAGCAGTTCTTC
CASSLQPTGEEQFF
>TRBV13|TRBJ2-7|TRBD2|-
TGTGCCAGCAGCCCGCCCGGGGGGTCCTACGAGCAGTACTTC
CASSPPGGSYEQYF
>TRBV10-2|TRBJ2-7|TRBD2|-
TGCGCCAGCAGTCCCGGGGGGACTCCCTCCTACGAGCAGTACTTC
CASSPGGTPSYEQYF
>TRBV7-6|TRBJ2-3|TRBD2|once
TGTGCCAGCAGCCCCGTAGCGGGGGGCGGGGATACGCAGTATTTT
CASSPVAGGGDTQYF
>TRBV4-1|TRBJ2-7|TRBD1|-
TGCGCCAGCTCCGGGACAGGGGACTCCTACGAGCAGTACTTC
CASSGTGDSYEQYF
>TRBV6-5|TRBJ2-7|-|few
TGTGCCAGCAGTTACGGGGGGTCCTACGAGCAGTACTTC
CASSYGGSYEQYF
>TRBV13|TRBJ2-7|-|-
TGTGCCAGCAGCCGGGGGACAGTCTCCGAGCAGTACTTC
CASSRGTVSEQYF
>TRBV13|TRBJ1-3|-|-
TGTGCCAGCAGCGCGGGACCGGCTGGAAACACCATATATTTT
CASSAGPAGNTIYF
>TRBV7-3|TRBJ2-5|TRBD1|-
TGTGCCAGCAGCTCCGGGACAGGGCCCTATACTCACCAAGAGACCCAGTACTTC
CASSSGTGPYTHQETQYF
>TRBV7-9|TRBJ1-2|-|-
TGTGCCAGCAGCTTTACAGGGAGTGGGTATGGCTACACCTTC
CASSFTGSGYGYTF
>TRBV5-4|TRBJ2-3|-|once
TGTGCCAGCAGCTCCGGGGAACTTATAGCGGATCATACGCAGTATTTT
CASSSGELIADHTQYF
>TRBV6-5|TRBJ1-5|TRBD1|-
TGTGCCAGCAGTTCCACAGGGGCGTATAGCAATCAGCCCCAGCATTTT
CASSSTGAYSNQPQHF
>TRBV6-1|TRBJ2-5|-|-
TGTGCCAGCAGTGACTGGACACTCCAAGAGACCCAGTACTTC
CASSDWTLQETQYF
>TRBV29-1|TRBJ2-7|TRBD1|-
TGCAGCGTTGACTTGGGACAGACCTACGAGCAGTACTTC
CSVDLGQTYEQYF